This is a list of T cell receptor beta chains from one sample in a study of cytomegalovirus exposure and HLA in healthy donors. Profiled with immunoSEQ multiplex PCR; TCRdb holds only in-frame clones, not every one. The sample holds 100,000 to 150,000 clones, about 96% seen once. Sequencing was carried out using PBMCs. The origin of the receptors is a man between 18 and 35 years old in good health and CMV-seronegative. Each CDR3 is given with its conserved first and last residue. A D gene is named only where the DNA matches it firmly. Not every row has a clone size; where given, it reads once, few, many or a size class.

size,J,V,D,CDR3,DNA
-,TRBJ2-7,TRBV7-9,-,CASSSYSGGSYEQYF,TGTGCCAGCAGCTCCTACTCGGGGGGCAGCTACGAGCAGTACTTC
-,TRBJ2-7,TRBV2,TRBD1,CASSASTGGIHEQYF,TGTGCCAGCAGCGCCTCGACAGGGGGTATCCACGAGCAGTACTTC
-,TRBJ2-2,TRBV5-1,TRBD1,CASSRGQGGLFGNTGELFF,TGCGCCAGCAGCCGAGGACAGGGGGGATTATTCGGGAACACCGGGGAGCTGTTTTTT
-,TRBJ1-2,TRBV25-1,TRBD1,CASSPQTGFNYGYTF,TGTGCCAGCAGTCCTCAGACAGGGTTTAACTATGGCTACACCTTC
-,TRBJ2-3,TRBV4-1,TRBD2,CASSHPGLGLTDTQYF,TGCGCCAGCAGCCACCCTGGACTAGGACTAACAGATACGCAGTATTTT
-,TRBJ1-5,TRBV7-8,-,CASSLARSFRDKGVRGNQPQHF,TGTGCCAGCAGCTTAGCGCGGTCCTTCCGAGACAAAGGGGTTCGGGGCAATCAGCCCCAGCATTTT
-,TRBJ2-1,TRBV16,-,CASSQERKYNEQFF,TGTGCCAGCAGCCAAGAGCGGAAATACAATGAGCAGTTCTTC
-,TRBJ1-2,TRBV5-1,-,CASSFGGGGYTF,TGCGCCAGCAGCTTTGGGGGAGGCGGCTACACCTTC
-,TRBJ2-1,TRBV10-3,TRBD2,CAISSKGATSGGSYNEQFF,TGTGCCATCAGCTCAAAAGGGGCGACTAGCGGGGGCTCCTACAATGAGCAGTTCTTC
-,TRBJ1-5,TRBV7-8,TRBD1,CASSFGTGNQPQHF,TGTGCCAGCAGCTTCGGGACAGGCAATCAGCCCCAGCATTTT
-,TRBJ2-7,TRBV6-5,TRBD1,CASSYAQGGNSYEQYF,TGTGCCAGCAGTTACGCACAGGGGGGAAACTCCTACGAGCAGTACTTC
once,TRBJ1-1,TRBV4-2,-,CASSQGELWTEAFF,TGTGCCAGCAGCCAAGGAGAGTTGTGGACTGAAGCTTTCTTT
-,TRBJ2-1,TRBV7-3,TRBD2,CASSLASGSSYNEQFF,TGTGCCAGCAGCCTGGCTAGCGGTAGCTCCTACAATGAGCAGTTCTTC
-,TRBJ2-7,TRBV27,-,CASSLAGTYEQYF,TGTGCCAGCAGTTTAGCAGGTACCTACGAGCAGTACTTC
-,TRBJ2-5,TRBV28,-,CASSSGETQYF,TGTGCCAGCAGTTCGGGGGAGACCCAGTACTTC
-,TRBJ2-7,TRBV19,-,CASSTRALTYEQYF,TGTGCCAGTAGTACCCGCGCCCTTACCTACGAGCAGTACTTC
-,TRBJ2-1,TRBV11-3,TRBD1,CASSKPGQGNEQFF,TGTGCCAGCAGCAAACCGGGACAGGGAAATGAGCAGTTCTTC
-,TRBJ2-5,TRBV6-5,TRBD1,CASKRQGEVQETQYF,TGTGCCAGCAAGAGACAGGGGGAAGTTCAAGAGACCCAGTACTTC
-,TRBJ2-2,TRBV5-1,-,CASSLDAADGELFF,TGCGCCAGCAGCTTGGACGCGGCGGACGGGGAGCTGTTTTTT
-,TRBJ2-7,TRBV5-4,-,CASSPVTGQSYEQYF,TGTGCCAGCAGCCCTGTGACAGGCCAAAGCTACGAGCAGTACTTC
few,TRBJ2-1,TRBV13,-,CASSLFAEQFF,TGTGCCAGCAGCTTGTTTGCGGAGCAGTTCTTC
-,TRBJ2-7,TRBV4-3,TRBD2,CASSFFGTSGDEQYF,TGCGCCAGCAGCTTCTTTGGGACTAGCGGGGACGAGCAGTACTTC
-,TRBJ2-7,TRBV4-2,-,CASSQESVPRAPYEQYF,TGTGCCAGCAGCCAAGAGAGCGTCCCTCGAGCTCCCTACGAGCAGTACTTC
-,TRBJ1-2,TRBV4-3,-,CASSQDFKGHYGYTF,TGCGCCAGCAGCCAAGATTTTAAGGGGCACTATGGCTACACCTTC
-,TRBJ2-2,TRBV14,-,CASSQFGGTGELFF,TGTGCCAGCAGCCAATTCGGAGGGACCGGGGAGCTGTTTTTT
once,TRBJ2-1,TRBV2,TRBD2,CASRGTSQGTYNEQFF,TGTGCCAGCAGGGGGACTAGCCAGGGCACCTACAATGAGCAGTTCTTC
once,TRBJ2-7,TRBV30,TRBD1,CACTGQGGYEQYF,TGTGCCTGCACGGGACAGGGGGGGTACGAGCAGTACTTC
-,TRBJ2-1,TRBV6-5,-,CASSYSGRTRSGQFF,TGTGCCAGCAGTTACTCAGGTCGTACACGGTCGGGGCAGTTCTTC
-,TRBJ1-1,TRBV2,-,CASKSEGLTEAFF,TGTGCCAGCAAAAGCGAAGGCCTCACTGAAGCTTTCTTT
-,TRBJ2-6,TRBV28,TRBD1,CASSAGQGAGGANVLTF,TGTGCCAGCAGCGCGGGACAGGGGGCTGGTGGGGCCAACGTCCTGACTTTC
once,TRBJ2-7,TRBV6-5,-,CASTFLTGGEQYF,TGTGCCAGCACCTTTTTAACCGGCGGCGAGCAGTACTTC
-,TRBJ1-1,TRBV5-5,-,CASSFPGGDTEAFF,TGTGCCAGCAGCTTCCCCGGGGGGGACACTGAAGCTTTCTTT
-,TRBJ1-5,TRBV7-2,-,CASSFWGGSYSNQPQHF,TGTGCCAGCAGCTTTTGGGGGGGGTCCTATAGCAATCAGCCCCAGCATTTT
-,TRBJ2-1,TRBV5-1,TRBD1,CASSGGQTYNEQFF,TGCGCCAGCAGCGGGGGACAGACTTACAATGAGCAGTTCTTC
-,TRBJ2-3,TRBV28,TRBD1,CAGGRTDTQYF,TGTGCAGGGGGCAGGACAGATACGCAGTATTTT
-,TRBJ1-2,TRBV7-2,-,CASSLRPQGHGYTF,TGTGCCAGCAGCTTAAGGCCCCAGGGTCATGGCTACACCTTC
-,TRBJ2-1,TRBV11-1,TRBD2,CASSQPGTSGKGEQFF,TGTGCCAGCAGCCAGCCCGGGACTAGCGGGAAGGGTGAGCAGTTCTTC